This TCR beta chain comes out of a study of blood T cell repertoires in COVID-19. Study information: Acute-phase and convalescent COVID-19 samples originated in the United States, Italy and Spain. Sources were T cells, B-cell-depleted T cells, or PBMCs; the material itself was cDNA or gDNA.

Study processing details: Using reference gene primer amplification, nucleated cell counts were estimated. The table came from immunoSEQ multiplex PCR; TCRdb's copy has only in-frame clones and leaves some out. The V and J calls and the clone size are those of that table, but D and trimming were determined from the DNA. In the table there are 300,000 to 350,000 clones, about 90% of which are singletons. V gave up 2 bases and J gave up 2 bases; unmatched junction bases: 1. CDR1 and CDR2 from the germline V gene are MRHNA and SNTAGT. This CDR3 is 14 amino acids long. The chain employs TRBV6-4 and TRBJ1-2; 8 nucleotides align to TRBD1. Input material: peripheral blood. The source of this sequence is a woman under 30 who had recovered from COVID-19. CDR3 DNA: TGTGCCAGCAGTGACGACAGGGGAAACTATGGCTACACCTTC. It is translated as CASSDDRGNYGYTF.